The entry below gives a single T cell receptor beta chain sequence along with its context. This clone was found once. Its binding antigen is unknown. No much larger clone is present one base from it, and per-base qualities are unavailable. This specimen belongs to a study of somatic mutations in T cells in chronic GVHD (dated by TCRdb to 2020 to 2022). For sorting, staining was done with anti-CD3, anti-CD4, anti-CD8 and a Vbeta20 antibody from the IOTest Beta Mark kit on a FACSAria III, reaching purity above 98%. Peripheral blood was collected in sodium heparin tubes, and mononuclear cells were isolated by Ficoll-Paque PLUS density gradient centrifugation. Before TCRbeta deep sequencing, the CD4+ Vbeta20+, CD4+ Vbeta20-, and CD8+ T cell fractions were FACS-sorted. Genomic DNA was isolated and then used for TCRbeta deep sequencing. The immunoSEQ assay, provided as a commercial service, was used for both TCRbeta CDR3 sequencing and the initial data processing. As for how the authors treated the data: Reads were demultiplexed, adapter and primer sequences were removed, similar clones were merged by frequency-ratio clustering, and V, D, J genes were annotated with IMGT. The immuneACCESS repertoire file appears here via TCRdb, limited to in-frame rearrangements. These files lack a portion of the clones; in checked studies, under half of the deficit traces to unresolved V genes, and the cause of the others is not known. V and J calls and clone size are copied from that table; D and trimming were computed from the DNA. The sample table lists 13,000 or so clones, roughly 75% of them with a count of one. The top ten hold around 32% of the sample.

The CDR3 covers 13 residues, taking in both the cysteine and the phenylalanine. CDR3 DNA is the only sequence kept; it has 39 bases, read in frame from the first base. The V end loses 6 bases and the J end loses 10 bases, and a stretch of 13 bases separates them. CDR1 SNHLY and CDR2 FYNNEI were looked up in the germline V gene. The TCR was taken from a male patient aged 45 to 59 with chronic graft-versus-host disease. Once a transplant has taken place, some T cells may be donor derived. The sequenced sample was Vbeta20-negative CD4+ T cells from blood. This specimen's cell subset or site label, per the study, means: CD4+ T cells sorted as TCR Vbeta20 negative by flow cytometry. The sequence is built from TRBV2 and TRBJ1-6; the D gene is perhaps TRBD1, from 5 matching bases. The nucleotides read TGTGCCAGCAGCGCTGACAGTAGCTCACCCCTCCACTTT. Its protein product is CASSADSSSPLHF.